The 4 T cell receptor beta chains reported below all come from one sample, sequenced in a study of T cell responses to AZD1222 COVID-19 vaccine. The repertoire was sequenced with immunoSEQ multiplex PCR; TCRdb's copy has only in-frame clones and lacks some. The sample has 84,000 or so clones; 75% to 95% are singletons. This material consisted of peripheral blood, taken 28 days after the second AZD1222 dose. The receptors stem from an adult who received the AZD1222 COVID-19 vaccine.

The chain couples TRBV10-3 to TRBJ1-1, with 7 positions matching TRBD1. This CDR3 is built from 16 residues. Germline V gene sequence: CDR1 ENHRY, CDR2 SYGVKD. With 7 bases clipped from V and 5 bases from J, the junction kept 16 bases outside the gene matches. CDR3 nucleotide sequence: TGTGCCATCACGCGAAGACAGGGAGGGCTAGGGACTGAAGCTTTCTTT. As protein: CAITRRQGGLGTEAFF.

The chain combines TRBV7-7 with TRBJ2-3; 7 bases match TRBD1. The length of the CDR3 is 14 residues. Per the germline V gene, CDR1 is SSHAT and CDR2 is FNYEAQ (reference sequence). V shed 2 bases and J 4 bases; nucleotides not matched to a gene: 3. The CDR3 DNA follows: TGTGCCAGCAGCTTAAGGACAGGACCAGATACGCAGTATTTT. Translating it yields CASSLRTGPDTQYF. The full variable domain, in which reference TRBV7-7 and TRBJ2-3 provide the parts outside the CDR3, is GAGVSQSPRYKVTKRGQDVTLRCDPISSHATLYWYQQALGQGPEFLTYFNYEAQPDKSGLPSDRFSAERPEGSISTLTIQRTEQRDSAMYRCASSLRTGPDTQYFGPGTRLTVL.

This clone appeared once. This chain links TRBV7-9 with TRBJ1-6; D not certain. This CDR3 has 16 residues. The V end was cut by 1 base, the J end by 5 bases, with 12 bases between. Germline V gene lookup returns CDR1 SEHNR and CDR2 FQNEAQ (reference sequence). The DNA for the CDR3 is TGTGCCAGCAGCTTAGGTTTTCGGCCCGATAATTCACCCCTCCACTTT. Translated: CASSLGFRPDNSPLHF.

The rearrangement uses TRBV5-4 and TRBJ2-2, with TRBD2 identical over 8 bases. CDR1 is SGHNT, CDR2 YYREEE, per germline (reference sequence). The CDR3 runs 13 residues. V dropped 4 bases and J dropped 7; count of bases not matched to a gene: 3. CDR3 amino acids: CASSVSGSGELFF. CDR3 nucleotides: TGTGCCAGCAGCGTCAGCGGGAGCGGGGAGCTGTTTTTT.